This record concerns one TCR beta chain sequence. One end of the junction does not line up with germline, which may come from a read error. Produced via immunoSEQ multiplex PCR; TCRdb's table is partial and in-frame only. Of about 140,000 clones in the sample, about nine tenths are singletons; the top ten hold approximately 1.6%. This sample is part of a study of T cell responses to AZD1222 COVID-19 vaccine. Pooling covered second doses at about 4 or about 12 weeks. This CDR3 spans 13 amino acids. Germline CDR1 is KGHSH and CDR2 is LQKENI. The sequence derives from an adult who received the AZD1222 COVID-19 vaccine. The sequenced sample was peripheral blood, obtained 28 days after the second AZD1222 dose. This sequence joins TRBV18 and TRBJ2-1, with a weak D call TRBD1 (6 bases). Here the CDR3 DNA reads TGTGCCAGCCAACAGGGCTCCCACAATGAGCAGTTCTTC. Its translation is CASQQGSHNEQFF. Variable domain in full (rest from reference TRBV18 and TRBJ2-1): NAGVMQNPRHLVRRRGQEARLRCSPMKGHSHVYWYRQLPEEGLKFMVYLQKENIIDESGMPKERFSAEFPKEGPSILRIQQVVRGDSAAYFCASQQGSHNEQFFGPGTRLTVL.